The next 18 T cell receptor beta chains were all read from a single sample in a study of blood T cells in healthy people across ages. Using a J-beta primer mix together with a sample-barcoded 5' primer, a second PCR was run for 7 to 11 cycles. TCRdb reanalysed the 5' RACE reads using MiXCR and keeps one entry per CDR3 protein. This sample has around 1,800,000 distinct CDR3 sequences, with about 39% found just once. The sequenced material came from blood. The receptors shown here come from a human donor in good health.

This clonotype was recorded a few times. J is TRBJ2-7 and V is TRBV4-1, with 10 bases lining up with TRBD1. Trimming cost V 3 bases and J 7 bases; bases outside gene matches: 9. Germline V gives CDR1 MGHRA, CDR2 YSYEKL. The CDR3 consists of 15 residues. CDR3 region: CASSHRDRGSAEQYF. CDR3 nucleotides: TGCGCCAGCAGCCACCGGGACAGGGGATCCGCTGAGCAGTACTTC.

This chain joins TRBV12-3 or TRBV12-4 and TRBJ1-6; D perhaps matches TRBD1 (6 bases). Trimming took off 1 base at V and 12 bases at J, with 13 bases between the two ends. The CDR3 is made up of 14 amino acids. CDR3 nucleotide sequence: TGTGCCAGCAGTTTAGGCAGGGGCGGAGGACCCCTCCACTTT. Its translation: CASSLGRGGGPLHF.

About this clonotype: Since a much larger clone is just one base distant, this may be a read error. The chain uses TRBV7-3 and TRBJ2-4; D perhaps matches TRBD1 (6 bases). The germline CDR1 and CDR2 sequences are SGHTA and FQGTGA. The CDR3 totals 15 residues. Here the CDR3 DNA reads TGTACCAGCAGCTCAGGGCAGGGGACCAAAAACATTCAGTACTTC. As protein: CTSSSGQGTKNIQYF.

This chain uses TRBV29-1 with TRBJ1-1; 7 bases are a match to TRBD1. After removal of 7 bases from V and 1 base from J, the junction contained 6 bases not matched to a gene. CDR1 and CDR2 (germline): SQVTM, ANQGSEA. This CDR3 contains 13 residues. CDR3 in DNA: TGCAGCGGGACAGGAACATGGAACACTGAAGCTTTCTTT. This encodes CSGTGTWNTEAFF.

A remark on this clonotype: One end of the junction varies from germline; a read error may be responsible. The genes are TRBV27 and TRBJ2-3; TRBD1 aligns across 8 bases. Germline CDR1 and CDR2: MNHEY and SMNVEV (reference sequence). This CDR3 is 17 amino acids long. The CDR3 protein is CTSMILLDRASTDTQYF. In DNA, the CDR3 is TGTACCAGCATGATCCTCTTGGACAGGGCTAGCACAGATACGCAGTATTTT.

This clonotype has only a few counts. In DNA, the CDR3 is TGTGCCACCCACCCTGGGGCTGGGGAGACCCAGTACTTC. Translation: CATHPGAGETQYF. The gene calls are TRBV10-3 and TRBJ2-4; D may be TRBD1 (5 bases). The last part of the DNA fits TRBJ2-5 better; the J call may be wrong. The CDR3 runs 13 residues. The germline V gene encodes CDR1 ENHRY and CDR2 SYGVKD.

The chain is built from TRBV5-1 and TRBJ2-1; TRBD2 agrees at 8 bases. The CDR3 runs 17 residues. The V and J ends lost 3 bases and 0 bases, in that order; junction bases with no gene match: 8. Germline V gene lookup returns CDR1 SGHRS and CDR2 YFSETQ. CDR3 in DNA: TGCGCCAGCAGCTCGTGGGCGGGGGGCTTCTCCTACAATGAGCAGTTCTTC. Translating it yields CASSSWAGGFSYNEQFF.

The V call is TRBV4-3, the J call TRBJ2-7; tentatively, D is TRBD1 (5 bases). The CDR3 contains 15 residues. Germline V gene data show CDR1 as LGHNA and CDR2 as YSLEER. The V end was cut by 2 bases, the J end by 2 bases, with 13 bases between. CDR3 loop: CASSQMDTTAYEQYF. The CDR3 bases are TGCGCCAGCAGCCAAATGGACACAACAGCCTACGAGCAGTACTTC.

In its sample, this clonotype was seen a few times. The J gene is TRBJ1-2, the V gene TRBV25-1, with TRBD1 as a possible D gene (5 bases). Trimming removed 4 bases from V and 2 bases from J, with 11 bases in between. The CDR3 is 14 amino acids. Germline CDR1 and CDR2: MGHDK and SYGVNS. The CDR3 DNA follows: TGTGCCAGCAGTGGATTGGGGCCGAACTATGGCTACACCTTC. This codes for CASSGLGPNYGYTF.

The V call is TRBV18, the J call TRBJ1-2; unclear D gene. V lost 7 bases to trimming and J lost 1 base, with 7 bases between them. Germline V gene sequence: CDR1 KGHSH, CDR2 LQKENI. This CDR3 comprises 12 residues. CDR3 bases: TGTGCCAGCTTCGGCCTTAACTATGGCTACACCTTC. Protein product: CASFGLNYGYTF.

This clonotype was found many times. J is TRBJ2-7 and V is TRBV12-3 or TRBV12-4; the D is unclear. The length of the CDR3 is 12 residues. V lost 6 bases, J lost 2 bases, and 8 bases lay in between. For the CDR3, the DNA is TGTGCCAGCAGAACAGATACCTACGAGCAGTACTTC. It encodes CASRTDTYEQYF.

The V and J genes are TRBV29-1 and TRBJ2-3; 7 bases are a match to TRBD1. CDR1 SQVTM and CDR2 ANQGSEA come from the germline V gene. J was trimmed by 2 bases and V by 3 bases; bases with no gene match: 5. The CDR3 extends over 14 amino acids. The CDR3 sequence is CSVETGSFTDTQYF. For the CDR3, the DNA is TGCAGCGTTGAGACAGGGAGCTTCACAGATACGCAGTATTTT.

The V gene is TRBV20-1, the J gene TRBJ1-1; D may be TRBD1 (5 bases). V dropped 6 bases and J dropped 0 bases, with 11 bases sitting between them. Germline V lookup: CDR1 DFQATT, CDR2 SNEGSKA (reference sequence). The CDR3 is 13 residues long. CDR3 in amino acids: CSAQTELNTEAFF. DNA of the CDR3: TGCAGTGCCCAGACAGAGCTGAACACTGAAGCTTTCTTT.

This chain links TRBV29-1 with TRBJ1-1, with D unclear. The CDR3 extends over 9 amino acids. Trimming removed 1 base from V and 11 bases from J, with 5 bases in between. Germline CDR1 SQVTM, CDR2 ANQGSEA. The CDR3 loop reads CSVEGWAFF. Here the CDR3 DNA reads TGCAGCGTTGAAGGGTGGGCTTTCTTT. Combining the CDR3 with reference TRBV29-1 and TRBJ1-1 gives the whole variable domain SAVISQKPSRDICQRGTSLTIQCQVDSQVTMMFWYRQQPGQSLTLIATANQGSEATYESGFVIDKFPISRPNLTFSTLTVSNMSPEDSSIYLCSVEGWAFFGQGTRLTVV.

The rearrangement joins TRBV4-2 to TRBJ2-7; either TRBD1 or TRBD2 may supply D (5 bases each). Germline CDR1 LGHNA, CDR2 YNFKEQ. V dropped 2 bases and J dropped 4 bases, with 15 bases sitting between them. The CDR3 contains 15 residues. The CDR3 loop reads CASSQQGPTRYEQYF. The CDR3 DNA reads as TGTGCCAGCAGCCAACAGGGACCCACTAGATACGAGCAGTACTTC.

V and J are TRBV20-1 and TRBJ2-3, with 7 bases fitting TRBD2. Germline V gene data show CDR1 as DFQATT and CDR2 as SNEGSKA (reference sequence). CDR3 length equals 17 residues. The J segment lost 0 bases and the V segment lost 4 bases, leaving 13 bases of the junction unmatched. This CDR3 reads CSATIRGGVPSTDTQYF. The CDR3 DNA reads as TGCAGTGCTACTATTCGCGGGGGTGTCCCTAGCACAGATACGCAGTATTTT.

This clonotype was observed a few times. The chain recombines TRBV5-6 with TRBJ1-6, with 7 bases aligning to TRBD1. Trimming cost V 4 bases and J 9 bases; bases outside gene matches: 10. Germline V CDR1 and CDR2: SGHDT, YYEEEE. The CDR3 contains 15 residues. CDR3 region: CASSPLAGQVSPLHF. Here the CDR3 DNA reads TGTGCCAGCAGCCCCCTGGCCGGACAGGTTTCACCCCTCCACTTT.

On this clonotype itself: At one end the junction does not follow the germline gene, possibly because of a read error. V is TRBV5-6 and J is TRBJ2-7, with 10 nucleotides matching TRBD1. The germline V gene has CDR1 SGHDT and CDR2 YYEEEE. The length of the CDR3 is 14 residues. CDR3 loop: CASSRQGASCEQYF. CDR3 sequence (DNA): TGTGCCAGCAGCAGACAGGGGGCGTCCTGCGAGCAGTACTTC.